The 5 T cell receptor beta chains in this list originate from one sample, sequenced in a study of T cells in Graves' hyperthyroidism and ophthalmopathy. TCR beta CDR3 regions were amplified from RNA. In the first-round RT-PCR of the TCR CDR3, the HTBI primer set was used. A single record per CDR3 protein comes from TCRdb applying MiXCR to the multiplex PCR reads. Of roughly 740,000 distinct CDR3 sequences listed, about 16% are singletons. The sequencing sample was made of blood. The receptors stem from a man aged 18 to 29 with Graves' hyperthyroidism.

There are many counts of this clonotype. The chain combines TRBV20-1 with TRBJ2-7, with D possibly being TRBD1 or TRBD2 (5 bases each). CDR3 length: 14 residues. With 0 bases removed from V and 0 bases from J, the gap between germline ends came to 9 bases. Germline assignment: CDR1 DFQATT and CDR2 SNEGSKA (reference sequence). The CDR3 DNA is TGCAGTGCTAGAGACAGGGAGAGCTCCTACGAGCAGTACTTC. Its protein is CSARDRESSYEQYF.

The V gene is TRBV6-2 or TRBV6-3, the J gene TRBJ2-7; TRBD2 matches 10 bases. This CDR3 contains 13 residues. Trimming at V came to 5 bases and at J to 10 bases, leaving 8 bases not matched to a gene. Germline V gives CDR1 MNHEY, CDR2 SVGEGT. The CDR3 DNA reads as TGTGCCAGCAGTCTCGCGGCTAGCGGGAGACAGTACTTC. Protein product: CASSLAASGRQYF.

The CDR3, as DNA: TGTGCCAGCAGTTCCGGACAGGGGTTCACCGGGGAGCTGTTTTTT. Translation gives CASSSGQGFTGELFF. V and J are TRBV27 and TRBJ2-2; 9 bases align to TRBD1. V shed 4 bases and J 4 bases; nucleotides not matched to a gene: 4. The CDR3 extends over 15 amino acids. CDR1 MNHEY and CDR2 SMNVEV come from the germline V gene (reference sequence).

This clonotype occurred many times. The J gene is TRBJ2-3, the V gene TRBV7-9, with D hard to call. Deletions cut 1 base from V and 2 bases from J, with 10 bases between. CDR3 length equals 15 residues. Germline assignment: CDR1 SEHNR and CDR2 FQNEAQ (reference sequence). CDR3 sequence: CASSLGVANTDTQYF. The CDR3 DNA reads as TGTGCCAGCAGCTTAGGAGTCGCAAACACAGATACGCAGTATTTT.

In this sample, this clonotype turned up many times. The gene calls are TRBV11-1 and TRBJ2-1, with D perhaps assigned TRBD1 or TRBD2 (5 bases each). Deletions cut 2 bases from V and 7 bases from J, with 21 bases between. There are 17 residues in the CDR3. Germline CDR1 is SGHAT and CDR2 is FQDESV (reference sequence). The CDR3 sequence: CASSLPPGSGWGNEQFF. The DNA of the CDR3 is TGTGCCAGCAGCTTACCCCCAGGGTCGGGTTGGGGGAATGAGCAGTTCTTC.